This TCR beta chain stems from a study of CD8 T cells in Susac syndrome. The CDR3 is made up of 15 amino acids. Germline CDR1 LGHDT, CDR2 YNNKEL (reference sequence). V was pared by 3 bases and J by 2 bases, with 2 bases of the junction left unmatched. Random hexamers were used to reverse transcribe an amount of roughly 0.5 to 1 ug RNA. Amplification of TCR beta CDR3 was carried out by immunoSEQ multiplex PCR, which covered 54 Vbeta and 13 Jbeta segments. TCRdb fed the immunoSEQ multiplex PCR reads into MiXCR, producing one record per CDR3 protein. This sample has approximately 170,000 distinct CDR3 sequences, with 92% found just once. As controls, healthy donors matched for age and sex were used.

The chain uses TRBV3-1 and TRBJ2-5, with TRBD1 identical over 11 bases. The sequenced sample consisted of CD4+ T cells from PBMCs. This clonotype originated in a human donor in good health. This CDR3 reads CASSHWDRGQETQYF. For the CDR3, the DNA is TGTGCCAGCAGCCATTGGGACAGGGGGCAAGAGACCCAGTACTTC.